This T cell receptor beta chain was found in a study of metastatic and nonmetastatic thyroid tumors. Overall study context: Malignant and benign thyroid patients had repertoires compared in peripheral blood and tumor or nodule tissue. Study findings and constraints: Significantly higher TCR beta diversity was reportedly seen in malignant thyroid tumors than benign nodules, in blood and tumor.

In this sample, this clone turned up a few times. No antigen is known for it. This CDR3 is 15 amino acids long. Trimming shortened V by 0 bases and J by 0 bases, and 9 bases separated the two germline ends. Per the germline V gene, CDR1 is GTSNPN and CDR2 is SVGIG (reference sequence). Treatment of any kind had been given to no patient before thyroid surgery. Source study methods: Using the CDR3 differences seen across clinicopathological groups, the authors built a distant-metastasis classifier for papillary thyroid cancer, which was meant to discriminate distant-metastatic patients. TCRdb used MiXCR to call clones anew from the PCR reads. The authors' filters were not applied to this entry. In the table there are 17,000 or so clones, 27% of which are singletons.

The clonotype was recovered from a female donor with papillary thyroid cancer or a benign thyroid nodule (not recorded which). Some clones in this sample may be carry-over from other donors' samples. The V and J genes are TRBV30 and TRBJ1-5, with no clear D. The sample comprised adjacent normal tissue. CDR3 sequence (DNA): TGTGCCTGGAGTGTGGGAGGCCATAGCAATCAGCCCCAGCATTTT. Amino acid sequence: CAWSVGGHSNQPQHF.